This T cell receptor (beta chain) came from a study of T cell repertoires in cytomegalovirus infection. TCRdb independently ran MiXCR on the reads; one entry per CDR3 protein. In the table there are around 740,000 distinct CDR3 sequences, about a third of which are singletons. This clonotype was observed a handful of times. Specimen: PBMCs. This sequence was found in a human donor in good health (CMV status not recorded). Some clones in this sample may be carry-over from other donors' samples.

The CDR3 loop is CASSPRNSNQPQHF. The CDR3 DNA reads as TGTGCCAGCAGTCCAAGAAATAGCAATCAGCCCCAGCATTTT. J is TRBJ1-5 and V is TRBV28; D not resolved. Germline CDR1 reads MDHEN; CDR2 reads SYDVKM. V was clipped by 5 bases and J by 0 bases, with 8 bases between them. This CDR3 comprises 14 residues.